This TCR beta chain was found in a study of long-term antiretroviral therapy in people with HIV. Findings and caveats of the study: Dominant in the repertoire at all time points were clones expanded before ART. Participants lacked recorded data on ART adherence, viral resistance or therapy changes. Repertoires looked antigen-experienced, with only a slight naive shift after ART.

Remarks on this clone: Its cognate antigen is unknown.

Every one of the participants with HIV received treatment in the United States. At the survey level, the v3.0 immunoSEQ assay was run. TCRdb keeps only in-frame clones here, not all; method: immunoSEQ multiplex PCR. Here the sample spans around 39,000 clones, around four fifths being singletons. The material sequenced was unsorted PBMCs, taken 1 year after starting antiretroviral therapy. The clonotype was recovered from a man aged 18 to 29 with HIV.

Written as DNA, the CDR3 is TGTGCCAGCAGTGAAGAGGGGTTCCCCCCGACTTCACCCCTCCACTTT. It yields the protein CASSEEGFPPTSPLHF. The V gene is TRBV6-1, the J gene TRBJ1-6; the D gene is possibly TRBD1 (5 bases). The CDR3 totals 16 residues. Germline CDR1 MNHNS, CDR2 SASEGT. Trimming shortened V by 1 base and J by 9 bases, and 16 bases separated the two germline ends.